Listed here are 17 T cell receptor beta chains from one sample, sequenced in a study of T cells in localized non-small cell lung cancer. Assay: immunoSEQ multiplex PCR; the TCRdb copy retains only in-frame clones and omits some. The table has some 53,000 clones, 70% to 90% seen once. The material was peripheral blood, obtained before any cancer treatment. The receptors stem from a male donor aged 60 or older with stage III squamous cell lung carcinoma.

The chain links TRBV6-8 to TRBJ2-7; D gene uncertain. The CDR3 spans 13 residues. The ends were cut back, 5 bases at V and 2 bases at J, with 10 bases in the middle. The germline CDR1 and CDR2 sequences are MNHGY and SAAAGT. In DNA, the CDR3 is TGTGCCAGCAGTAGAACAGACACCTACGAGCAGTACTTC. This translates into CASSRTDTYEQYF.

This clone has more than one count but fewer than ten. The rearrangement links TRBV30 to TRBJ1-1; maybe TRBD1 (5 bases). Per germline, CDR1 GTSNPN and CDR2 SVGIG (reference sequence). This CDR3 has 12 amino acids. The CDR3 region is CAGDPSNTEAFF. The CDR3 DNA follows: TGTGCAGGGGACCCGTCGAACACTGAAGCTTTCTTT.

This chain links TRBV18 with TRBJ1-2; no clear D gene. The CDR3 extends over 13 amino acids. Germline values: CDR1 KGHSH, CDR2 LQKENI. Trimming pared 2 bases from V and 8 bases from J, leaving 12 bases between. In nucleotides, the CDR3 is TGTGCCAGCTCACCAGGAGAGCCGGGGGGCTACACCTTC. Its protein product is CASSPGEPGGYTF.

Here the CDR3 reads CASSPTGVQETQYF. The CDR3 DNA sequence: TGTGCCAGCTCACCAACAGGAGTTCAAGAGACCCAGTACTTC. This sequence joins TRBV18 and TRBJ2-5, with D maybe TRBD1 (5 bases). V shed 2 bases and J shed 2 bases, with 9 bases lying between them. The CDR3 covers 14 residues. The germline gives CDR1 KGHSH, CDR2 LQKENI.

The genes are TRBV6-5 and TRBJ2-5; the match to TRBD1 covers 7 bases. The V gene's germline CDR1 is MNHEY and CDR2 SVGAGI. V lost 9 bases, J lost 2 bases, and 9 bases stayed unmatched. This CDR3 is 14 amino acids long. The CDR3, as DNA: TGTGCCAGTTCACAGGGGAGCCTACAAGAGACCCAGTACTTC. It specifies CASSQGSLQETQYF.

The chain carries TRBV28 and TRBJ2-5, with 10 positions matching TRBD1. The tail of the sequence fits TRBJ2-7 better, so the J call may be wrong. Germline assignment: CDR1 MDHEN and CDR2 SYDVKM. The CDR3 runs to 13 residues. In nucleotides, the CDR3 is TGTGCCAGCAGGACAGGGGGCGACTACGAGCAGTACTTC. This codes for CASRTGGDYEQYF.

The CDR3 spells CASSLAGALQETQYF. The CDR3 DNA follows: TGTGCCAGCAGTTTAGCGGGCGCCCTCCAAGAGACCCAGTACTTC. V usage is TRBV2 and J usage is TRBJ2-5; TRBD2 matches at 7 bases. The CDR3 consists of 15 residues. Germline CDR1 SNHLY, CDR2 FYNNEI. V lost 5 bases and J lost 1; bases outside the gene matches: 7.

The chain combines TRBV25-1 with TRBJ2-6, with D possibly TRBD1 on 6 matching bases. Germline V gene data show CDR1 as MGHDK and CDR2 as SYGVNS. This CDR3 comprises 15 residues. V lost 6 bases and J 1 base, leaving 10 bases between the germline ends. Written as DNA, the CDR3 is TGTGCCAGCAGAAGTACAGGGTCTGGGGCCAACGTCCTGACTTTC. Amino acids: CASRSTGSGANVLTF.

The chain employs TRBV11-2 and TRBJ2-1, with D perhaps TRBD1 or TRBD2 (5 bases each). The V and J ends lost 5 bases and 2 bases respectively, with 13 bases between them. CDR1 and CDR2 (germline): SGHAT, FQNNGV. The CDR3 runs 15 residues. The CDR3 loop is CASSPPGLAYNEQFF. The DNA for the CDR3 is TGTGCCAGCAGCCCCCCGGGGCTAGCCTACAATGAGCAGTTCTTC.

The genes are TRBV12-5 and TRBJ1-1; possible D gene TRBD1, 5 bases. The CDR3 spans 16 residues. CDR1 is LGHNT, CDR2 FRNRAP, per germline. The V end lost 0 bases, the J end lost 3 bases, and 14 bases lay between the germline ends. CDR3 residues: CASGLVVTRGDTEAFF. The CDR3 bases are TGTGCTAGTGGTTTGGTAGTAACAAGGGGCGACACTGAAGCTTTCTTT.

CDR3 bases: TGTGCCAGCAGGGCCGAGGGGCTTGGCTATGGCTACACCTTC. This codes for CASRAEGLGYGYTF. The chain employs TRBV25-1 and TRBJ1-2; the D gene is possibly TRBD1 (5 bases). The V gene lost 6 bases and the J gene lost 4 bases, with 15 bases spanning the gap. The CDR3 extends over 14 amino acids. Germline values: CDR1 MGHDK, CDR2 SYGVNS.

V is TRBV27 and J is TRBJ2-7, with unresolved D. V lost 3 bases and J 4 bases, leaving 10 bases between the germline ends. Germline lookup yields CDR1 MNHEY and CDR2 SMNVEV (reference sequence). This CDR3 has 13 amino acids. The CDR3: CASSFSQGYEQYF. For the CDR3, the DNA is TGTGCCAGCAGTTTCTCTCAAGGGTACGAGCAGTACTTC.

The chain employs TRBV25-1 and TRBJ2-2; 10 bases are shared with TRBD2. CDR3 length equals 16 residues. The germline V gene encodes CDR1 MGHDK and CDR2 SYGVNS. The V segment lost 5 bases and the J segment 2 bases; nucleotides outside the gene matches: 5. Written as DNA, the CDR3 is TGTGCCAGCAGTCCGCCACTAGCGGGAAACACCGGGGAGCTGTTTTTT. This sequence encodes CASSPPLAGNTGELFF.

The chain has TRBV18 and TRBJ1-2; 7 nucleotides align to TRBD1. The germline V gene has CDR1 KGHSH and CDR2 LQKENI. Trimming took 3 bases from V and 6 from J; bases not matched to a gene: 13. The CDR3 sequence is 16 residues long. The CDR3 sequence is CASSPTERGRIHGYTF. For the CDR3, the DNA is TGTGCCAGCTCACCGACAGAAAGGGGGCGAATTCATGGCTACACCTTC.

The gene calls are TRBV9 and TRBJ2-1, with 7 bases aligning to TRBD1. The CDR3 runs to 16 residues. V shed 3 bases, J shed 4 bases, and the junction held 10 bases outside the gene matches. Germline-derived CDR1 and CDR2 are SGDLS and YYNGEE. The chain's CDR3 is CASSERQGEIYNEQFF. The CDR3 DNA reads TGTGCCAGCAGCGAGCGACAGGGAGAAATTTACAATGAGCAGTTCTTC.

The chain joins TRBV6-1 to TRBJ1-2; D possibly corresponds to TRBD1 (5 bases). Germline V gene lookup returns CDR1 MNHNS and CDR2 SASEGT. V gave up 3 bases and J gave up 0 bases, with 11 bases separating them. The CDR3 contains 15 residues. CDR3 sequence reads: CASSDETGANYGYTF. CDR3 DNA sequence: TGTGCCAGCAGTGATGAGACGGGGGCTAACTATGGCTACACCTTC.

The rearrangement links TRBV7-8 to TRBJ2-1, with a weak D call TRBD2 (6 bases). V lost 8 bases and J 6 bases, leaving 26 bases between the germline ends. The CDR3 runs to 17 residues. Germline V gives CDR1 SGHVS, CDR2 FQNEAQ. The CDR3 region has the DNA TGTGCCAGCTCGGTCAAACGGGGGAGGCAGGCCCGCAATGAGCAGTTCTTC. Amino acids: CASSVKRGRQARNEQFF.